This T cell receptor beta chain was identified in a study of glioma-infiltrating T cells after dendritic cell vaccination. About the research overall: Monocyte-derived dendritic cells, cultured less than 9 days with IL-4 and GM-CSF, were pulsed with autologous tumor lysate.

This CDR3 contains 14 residues. V was clipped by 8 bases and J by 1 base, with 12 bases between them. Germline CDR1 and CDR2: MNHNS and SASEGT. Details on this clone: What it binds is unknown.

Study-wide results and limits: Survival was not directly related to TCR clonality in these patients.

The repertoire was sequenced with immunoSEQ multiplex PCR; TCRdb's copy has only in-frame clones and lacks some. The data hold approximately 100,000 clones, with approximately 80% observed a single time. This clonotype originated in a human donor with glioblastoma. The rearrangement joins TRBV6-1 to TRBJ1-3; a possible D gene is TRBD1 (5 bases). The specimen comprised blood, sampled before dendritic cell vaccination. CDR3: CASLTRGSGNTIYF. CDR3 DNA: TGTGCCAGCTTGACCCGGGGGTCTGGAAACACCATATATTTT.